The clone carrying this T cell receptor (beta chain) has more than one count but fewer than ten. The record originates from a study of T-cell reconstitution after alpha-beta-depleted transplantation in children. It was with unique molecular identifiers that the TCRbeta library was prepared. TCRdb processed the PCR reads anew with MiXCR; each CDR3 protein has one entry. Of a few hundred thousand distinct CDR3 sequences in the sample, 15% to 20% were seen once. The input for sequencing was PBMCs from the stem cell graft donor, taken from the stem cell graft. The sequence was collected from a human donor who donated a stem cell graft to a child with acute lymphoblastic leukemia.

CDR3 in amino acids: CASSPRATSTDTQYF. The CDR3 bases are TGTGCCAGCAGTCCGCGGGCTACAAGCACAGATACGCAGTATTTT. The rearrangement uses TRBV12-3 or TRBV12-4 and TRBJ2-3; D is perhaps TRBD2 (5 bases). V was shortened by 5 bases and J by 0 bases, with 12 bases between the two germline ends. The CDR3 is made up of 15 amino acids.